This T cell receptor (beta chain) was recorded in a study of Tregs in tolerant kidney transplant recipients (dated by TCRdb to between 2018 and 2021). Some background on the complete study: The transplants used related donors with nonmyeloablative bone marrow transplantation, and mixed chimerism in the human trials was transient. Before combined kidney and bone marrow transplantation, this study identified donor-specific regulatory T cells using TCRbeta sequencing and then followed those same cells after transplant.

For TCRbeta CDR3 sequencing, genomic DNA was extracted from sorted cells using the QIAGEN DNeasy Blood and Tissue Kit. High-throughput TCRbeta CDR3 sequencing, including PCR amplification with bias correction and internal controls, was performed commercially through immunoSEQ. In the source study's methods: Unique productive TCRbeta sequences were defined by CDR3 nucleotide sequence where primers matched, and otherwise by CDR3 amino acid sequence together with Vbeta and Jbeta genes. To correct sorting error, sequences shared between sorted populations at a frequency ratio of 2:1 or less were removed; the rest were assigned to the higher population. Donor-reactive sequences were defined as at least 5-fold expanded in CFSE-low cells versus unstimulated cells, with frequency of at least 0.01% in CFSE-low cells. Repertoire divergence was quantified by Jensen-Shannon divergence using the top 100 TCRbeta sequences ranked by frequency. For any sample with multiple sequencing runs, sorting error was corrected in each run separately before the runs were pooled. The immuneACCESS repertoire file appears here via TCRdb, limited to in-frame rearrangements. These files lack a portion of the clones; in checked studies, under half of the deficit traces to unresolved V genes, and the cause of the others is not known. V and J calls and clone size are given by that table; D and trimming were obtained from the DNA. The sample has 98,000 or so clones on record, 90% of them singletons. About 0.31% of the sample lies in the top ten.

In regard to this clone: What antigen it recognizes has not been identified. No clone much larger than this one lies a single base away; base qualities are absent.

Relative to germline, V is 5 bases shorter and J is 7 bases shorter, with 20 bases between their ends. The cysteine opens and the phenylalanine closes a CDR3 of 16 amino acids. Only the CDR3 DNA is retained, 48 bases long and in frame from the first base. The germline V gene supplies CDR1 SGHVS and CDR2 FQNEAQ. Interpreted using the paper, the time point label stands for: blood sample drawn before combined kidney and bone marrow transplant. Thawed PBMCs were FACS-sorted into unstimulated Tregs (CD4+CD25+CD127-), CD4+ non-Tregs (CD4+CD25-), CD4 cells and CD8 cells. Patients were several combined kidney and bone marrow transplant recipients from the ITN036ST trial, and only these trial subjects had samples available. Healthy control blood was processed to PBMCs with a Ficoll density gradient and then cryopreserved, whereas patient PBMCs were collected both before and after transplant. General conclusions and limits of the study: For some patients the PCR primers changed over time, which made it impossible to compare the samples from those patients at the nucleotide level. Donor-specific Treg expansion exceeded global Treg expansion in tolerant patients, suggesting antigen-driven rather than nonspecific expansion. The study was constrained by small patient numbers, and validation of the findings is required in larger populations and under other immunosuppression protocols. Expanding Tregs with activated donor B cells appeared to identify the most biologically relevant and donor-specific TCRbeta repertoire. Biological reproducibility was not directly assessed, although technical replication error appeared to be minimal.

The sequence came from a human donor who received a combined kidney and bone marrow transplant. Sample: CD4+ T cells from blood, taken before the transplant. Rearrangement joined TRBV7-8 to TRBJ1-4, and possibly TRBD1, on 6 matching bases. The CDR3 region has the sequence CASSPGQTSVGEKLFF. Here is the DNA: TGTGCCAGCAGCCCAGGACAGACCTCGGTGGGTGAAAAACTGTTTTTT.